The next 13 T cell receptor beta chains were all read from a single sample in a study of blood T cell repertoires in COVID-19. Sequencing used immunoSEQ multiplex PCR; TCRdb keeps in-frame clones, though not all of them. This table holds 270,000 or so clones, 70% to 90% found once. Sequencing input: PBMCs or T cells enriched from blood (not recorded which). These receptors were collected from a middle-aged woman with acute COVID-19.

This sequence joins TRBV24-1 and TRBJ2-5, with 12 bases lining up with TRBD2. V trimming: 2 bases; J trimming: 4 bases; junction bases outside the gene matches: 4. CDR1 is KGHDR and CDR2 is SFDVKD in the germline V gene. The CDR3 sequence is 16 residues long. DNA for the CDR3: TGTGCCACCAGTGATTGGACTAGCGGGGTAGGAGAGACCCAGTACTTC. It codes for CATSDWTSGVGETQYF.

The chain has TRBV5-1 and TRBJ1-1; 8 bases line up with TRBD1. The CDR3 sequence is 14 residues long. J gave up 4 bases and V 6 bases, and 8 bases lay outside the gene matches. The germline V gene encodes CDR1 SGHRS and CDR2 YFSETQ. The CDR3 DNA reads as TGCGCCAGCAACGACAGGGGTACCGGCACTGAAGCTTTCTTT. Translation: CASNDRGTGTEAFF.

This clone has just one count. This sequence joins TRBV9 and TRBJ1-4; the D is unclear. This CDR3 contains 13 residues. Between the trimmed V and J ends, which lost 0 bases and 3 bases, there was a span of 3 bases. CDR1 is SGDLS and CDR2 is YYNGEE in the germline V gene. CDR3 in amino acids: CASSVAANEKLFF. The CDR3 DNA reads as TGTGCCAGCAGCGTAGCGGCTAATGAAAAACTGTTTTTT.

This clone was observed a single time. The CDR3 DNA is TGTGCCAGCAGCCAAACTAGCGTGACTTACGAGCAGTACTTC. Translating it yields CASSQTSVTYEQYF. The gene calls are TRBV3-1 (or the pseudogene TRBV3-2) and TRBJ2-7, with 7 bases identical to TRBD2. The germline V gene has CDR1 LGHDT and CDR2 YNNKEL (reference sequence). This CDR3 has 14 amino acids. The V gene end was trimmed by 2 bases and the J gene end by 4 bases; junction bases not matched to a gene: 5.

This rearrangement joins TRBV4-3 to TRBJ1-1; no clear D gene. V was clipped by 2 bases and J by 4 bases, with 14 bases between them. This CDR3 spans 15 amino acids. Per the germline V gene, CDR1 is LGHNA and CDR2 is YSLEER. DNA of the CDR3: TGCGCCAGCAGCCAAATGTATGGTGGCGGCACTGAAGCTTTCTTT. Translation gives CASSQMYGGGTEAFF.

This sequence joins TRBV7-9 and TRBJ1-4, with TRBD1 matching over 8 bases. After removal of 4 bases from V and 8 bases from J, the junction contained 6 bases not matched to a gene. In germline, CDR1 is SEHNR, CDR2 FQNEAQ (reference sequence). CDR3 length equals 14 residues. CDR3: CASSSTGEGEKLFF. CDR3 DNA: TGTGCCAGCAGCTCGACAGGGGAGGGAGAAAAACTGTTTTTT.

V gene TRBV6-5 combines with J gene TRBJ1-6, with D uncertain. The CDR3 loop spans 13 amino acids. V dropped 7 bases and J dropped 8 bases, with 12 bases sitting between them. Germline V gene sequence: CDR1 MNHEY, CDR2 SVGAGI. The DNA for the CDR3 is TGTGCCAGCACCCAATGGCGGTATTCACCCCTCCACTTT. It specifies CASTQWRYSPLHF.

This sequence joins TRBV7-3 and TRBJ2-1; TRBD2 aligns across 11 bases. This CDR3 comprises 16 residues. Germline CDR1 and CDR2: SGHTA and FQGTGA. With 5 bases clipped from V and 8 bases from J, the junction kept 11 bases outside the gene matches. The CDR3: CASSQGLADAGYEQFF. The CDR3 DNA follows: TGTGCCAGCAGCCAGGGACTAGCGGATGCAGGCTATGAGCAGTTCTTC.

The chain recombines TRBV2 with TRBJ2-5, with a possible D match to TRBD1 (6 bases). Trimming shortened V by 6 bases and J by 0 bases, and 11 bases separated the two germline ends. This CDR3 contains 14 residues. CDR1 and CDR2 from the germline V gene are SNHLY and FYNNEI. CDR3 sequence reads: CASRSQGYQETQYF. In DNA, the CDR3 is TGTGCCAGCAGATCCCAGGGGTACCAAGAGACCCAGTACTTC.

The CDR3 DNA reads TGTGCCAGCAGCTCGGGGTTGAGCAATCAGCCCCAGCATTTT. This sequence encodes CASSSGLSNQPQHF. The chain employs TRBV3-1 (or the pseudogene TRBV3-2) and TRBJ1-5; D ambiguous. Germline CDR1 reads LGHDT; CDR2 reads YNNKEL (reference sequence). CDR3 size: 14 residues. Trimming shortened V by 5 bases and J by 1 base, and 9 bases separated the two germline ends.

V usage is TRBV14 and J usage is TRBJ2-7, with 8 bases aligning to TRBD1. The germline V gene encodes CDR1 SGHDN and CDR2 FVKESK. The CDR3 loop spans 17 amino acids. Germline trimming cut 3 bases from V and 2 bases from J; bases unmatched to any gene: 12. The CDR3 here is CASSQGAGTGYTYEQYF. The CDR3 DNA follows: TGTGCCAGCAGCCAGGGGGCCGGGACAGGCTATACCTACGAGCAGTACTTC.

The CDR3, as DNA: TGTGCCTGGGGGACCGGGACAACTCTCAATCAGCCCCAGCATTTT. It is translated as CAWGTGTTLNQPQHF. The chain carries TRBV30 and TRBJ1-5, with a tentative D call TRBD1 (6 bases). Deletions cut 5 bases from V and 3 bases from J, with 17 bases between. Germline CDR1 and CDR2: GTSNPN and SVGIG (reference sequence). This CDR3 has 15 amino acids.

V and J are TRBV28 and TRBJ1-6; D may be TRBD1 (6 bases). The CDR3 consists of 15 residues. The V and J ends lost 6 bases and 10 bases respectively, with 19 bases between them. CDR1 and CDR2 from the germline V gene are MDHEN and SYDVKM. CDR3 sequence reads: CASSKGGHPSSPLHF. DNA of the CDR3: TGTGCCAGCAGCAAAGGGGGACACCCTAGCTCACCCCTCCACTTT.